Sequencing of this TCR beta chain was carried out in a study of cytomegalovirus exposure and HLA in healthy donors. The PCR contained 60 Vbeta and 13 Jbeta primers. Measured with immunoSEQ multiplex PCR; TCRdb has only the in-frame clones, and not every one. The sample lists fewer than 200,000 clones, around 82% seen once, with 1.5% in the top ten. The V segment lost 5 bases and the J segment 0 bases; nucleotides outside the gene matches: 11. Germline V lookup: CDR1 SEHNR, CDR2 FQNEAQ (reference sequence). This CDR3 has 18 residues. Study-level points and caveats: Prior analysis indicated that the majority of TCR beta V segments exhibited productivity approximately 87% or approximately 30% of the time. In a later analysis, a missense DCLRE1C variant was linked to TCR beta V- and J-gene trimming.

Of note for this clone: As yet, its antigen is unknown.

The J gene is TRBJ2-5, the V gene TRBV7-9; TRBD2 aligns across 11 bases. Sequences were obtained from PBMCs. The clonotype comes from a male donor in good health and CMV-seronegative. The CDR3 loop is CASSRRTLTSGDQETQYF. The CDR3 DNA follows: TGTGCCAGCAGCCGAAGGACCTTGACTAGCGGGGACCAAGAGACCCAGTACTTC.